This is a list of T cell receptor beta chains from one sample in a study of lung T cells in sarcoidosis with Löfgren's syndrome. TCRdb ran MiXCR on the reads and lists one entry per CDR3 protein. The sample consists of roughly 20,000 distinct CDR3 sequences, about 22% of them appearing once. The sample comprised CD4+ T cells from PBMCs. Receptor source: a human donor with sarcoidosis (Löfgren's syndrome or another form), or a control subject (not recorded which). Both conserved end residues are part of each CDR3. The D gene is left open where the match is weak. Clone size is shown for a subset of rows, as once, few, many or a class of expanded clone.

>TRBJ1-5|TRBD1|TRBV2|many
TGTGCCAGCAGCGCGGGGACAGGGGGCATGGGGCAGCCCCAGCATTTT
CASSAGTGGMGQPQHF
>TRBJ1-3|NA|TRBV5-4|many
TGTGCCAGCAGCTTGGGCGGGACCTCTGGAAACACCATATATTTT
CASSLGGTSGNTIYF
>TRBJ2-3|NA|TRBV7-8|many
TGTGCCAGCAGCTTAGCTATCGGGACATCCTCCCCAGATACGCAGTATTTT
CASSLAIGTSSPDTQYF
>TRBJ2-3|NA|TRBV25-1|many
TGTGCCAGCAGTGAATTCAGGGGAGCCGCAGATACGCAGTATTTT
CASSEFRGAADTQYF
>TRBJ2-1|TRBD2|TRBV20-1|medium-sized
TGCAGTGCTACCGCGACTAGCGGGGGGCCTGCCCTCAATGAGCAGTTCTTC
CSATATSGGPALNEQFF
>TRBJ2-5|TRBD2|TRBV29-1|NA
TGCAGCCTAGAAACAGCTAGCGGGAGAGGGAAACAAGAGACCCAGTACTTC
CSLETASGRGKQETQYF
>TRBJ2-1|NA|TRBV18|many
TGTGCCAGCTCACCACCGTGGGACATCAATGAGCAGTTCTTC
CASSPPWDINEQFF
>TRBJ1-1|TRBD1|TRBV28|medium-sized
TGTGCCAGCCAAATCGGACAGGCCAACACTGAAGCTTTCTTT
CASQIGQANTEAFF
>TRBJ2-7|NA|TRBV6-1|many
TGTGCCAGCAGACCCCGGGACACCAACTACGAGCAGTACTTC
CASRPRDTNYEQYF
>TRBJ1-1|NA|TRBV20-1|medium-sized
TGCAGTGCTCCTAGACAGGCTGAAGCTTTCTTT
CSAPRQAEAFF
>TRBJ1-1|NA|TRBV18|medium-sized
TGTGCCAGCTCACCGACTTGGGGAGGGCTGAACACTGAAGCTTTCTTT
CASSPTWGGLNTEAFF
>TRBJ2-3|NA|TRBV7-2|many
TGTGCCAGCAGCCCCCTTGGTAGGACAGATACGCAGTATTTT
CASSPLGRTDTQYF
>TRBJ2-1|NA|TRBV5-4|NA
TGTGCCAGCAGCTTGGACGTCGGGTTCGCTGATGATCAGTTCTTC
CASSLDVGFADDQFF